This T cell receptor beta chain was captured by sequencing in a study of graft-versus-host responses after intestinal transplantation. Study-level information: Recipients underwent multivisceral, liver-intestinal, or isolated intestinal transplants. Every one of the recipients received anti-thymocyte globulin induction and afterwards took tacrolimus and steroids for around three years. Study findings and constraints: Recipient marrow contained GvH clones, some of which appeared first in ileum or blood. Maximum circulating GvH clone levels tracked with early post-transplant HvG decreases.

Germline values: CDR1 MNHEY, CDR2 SVGAGI. V was clipped by 6 bases and J by 4 bases, with 9 bases between them. This CDR3 region has 12 residues. As for this clone: Its antigen is not known.

Libraries were prepared by immunoSEQ multiplex PCR; TCRdb keeps only in-frame clonotypes and omits some of them. This sample has over 70,000 clones; about four fifths occur once, and the top ten carry 17%. V gene TRBV6-5 combines with J gene TRBJ1-2; tentative D call: TRBD1 (5 bases). This specimen consisted of unstimulated CD8+ T cells sorted from spleen or lymph node cells, obtained before intestinal transplant. The TCR comes from a human donor who received an intestinal transplant. In nucleotides, the CDR3 is TGTGCCAGCAGCCAGGGATTCTATGGCTACACCTTC. Translation: CASSQGFYGYTF.